This T cell receptor (beta chain) is drawn from a study of T cell repertoires in cytomegalovirus infection. Whole-study context: Matching HLA type, along with CMV infection, was indicated by public TCR beta signatures. General observations from the study: Clonotype analysis showed dominance of the ex vivo response by HLA-C-restricted CMV-specific TCR beta clonotypes. Of the TCR beta families, the public ones yielded a cumulative frequency that identified carriers of CMV plus the relevant HLA.

This clonotype was seen more than once but under ten times. Its target is not known. TCRdb used MiXCR to reprocess the reads, holding one entry per CDR3 protein. The profile shows more than 650,000 distinct CDR3 sequences, 35% of them singletons. CDR3 length: 14 amino acids. The germline V gene encodes CDR1 SGHTA and CDR2 FQGTGA. Trimming removed 5 bases at V and 5 bases at J, with 15 bases between. The origin of this receptor is a human donor in good health (CMV status not recorded). Some clones in this sample may be carry-over from other donors' samples. Sequencing was carried out using PBMCs. This chain connects TRBV7-3 to TRBJ2-5, with D perhaps TRBD1 (7 bases). The CDR3 DNA is TGTGCCAGCAGCCCGACAGGGAGGAAGGAGACCCAGTACTTC. This codes for CASSPTGRKETQYF. Looking up the rest from reference TRBV7-3 and TRBJ2-5 gives the full variable domain: GAGVSQTPSNKVTEKGKYVELRCDPISGHTALYWYRQSLGQGPEFLIYFQGTGAADDSGLPNDRFFAVRPEGSVSTLKIQRTERGDSAVYLCASSPTGRKETQYFGPGTRLLVL.